These 32 T cell receptor beta chains were sequenced from one sample in a study of cytomegalovirus exposure and HLA in healthy donors. The study ran its PCR with 60 Vbeta and 13 Jbeta primers. Clones were read by immunoSEQ multiplex PCR, and TCRdb kept only the in-frame ones, dropping some. Among about 64,000 clones listed, about 85% were seen once. The specimen was PBMCs. Receptors originate from a female donor in good health and CMV-seronegative.

The J gene is TRBJ2-7, the V gene TRBV7-2; 9 nucleotides match TRBD2. V lost 1 base, J lost 0 bases, and 7 bases stayed unmatched. Germline CDR1 reads SGHTA; CDR2 reads FQGNSA. The CDR3 contains 17 residues. CDR3 sequence: CASSLGGRGWSSYEQYF. CDR3 nucleotides: TGTGCCAGCAGCTTAGGCGGGAGGGGATGGAGCTCCTACGAGCAGTACTTC.

This clone was detected only a few times. The V and J genes are TRBV7-2 and TRBJ2-2; D perhaps matches TRBD1 (6 bases). The V end lost 5 bases, the J end lost 3 bases, and 13 bases lay between the germline ends. Germline V gene lookup returns CDR1 SGHTA and CDR2 FQGNSA. The CDR3 totals 15 residues. CDR3: CASSGGTPYTGELFF. The CDR3 DNA reads as TGTGCCAGCAGCGGTGGGACACCCTACACCGGGGAGCTGTTTTTT.

This chain connects TRBV25-1 to TRBJ2-1; TRBD2 matches 7 bases. This CDR3 comprises 15 residues. Germline CDR1 and CDR2: MGHDK and SYGVNS. The V gene end was trimmed by 4 bases and the J gene end by 3 bases; junction bases not matched to a gene: 6. DNA for the CDR3: TGTGCCAGCAGTGCTGGACTAGAAAGCTACAATGAGCAGTTCTTC. It is translated as CASSAGLESYNEQFF.

V gene TRBV30 combines with J gene TRBJ2-6; D is perhaps TRBD2 (6 bases). V was shortened by 4 bases and J by 1 base, with 11 bases between the two germline ends. Germline CDR1 is GTSNPN and CDR2 is SVGIG (reference sequence). The CDR3 has 15 amino acids. CDR3 sequence: CAWMQGGSGANVLTF. The CDR3 nucleotides are TGTGCCTGGATGCAGGGAGGTTCTGGGGCCAACGTCCTGACTTTC.

The rearrangement joins TRBV5-4 to TRBJ2-5; D perhaps matches TRBD2 (5 bases). Germline assignment: CDR1 SGHNT and CDR2 YYREEE (reference sequence). With 0 bases removed from V and 2 bases from J, the gap between germline ends came to 14 bases. This CDR3 has 16 residues. The CDR3 sequence is CASSLGGWSQQETQYF. Here the CDR3 DNA reads TGTGCCAGCAGCTTGGGAGGGTGGTCGCAGCAAGAGACCCAGTACTTC.

In this sample, this clone turned up once. DNA of the CDR3: TGTGCCAGCACCACGGGGGGGTACGGCAATCAGCCCCAGCATTTT. Translated: CASTTGGYGNQPQHF. The V call is TRBV28, the J call TRBJ1-5; a weak D match, TRBD1 (5 bases). Germline loops: CDR1 MDHEN, CDR2 SYDVKM. Trimming pared 7 bases from V and 2 bases from J, leaving 15 bases between. This CDR3 is 15 amino acids long.

V gene TRBV13 combines with J gene TRBJ2-1, with a weak D call TRBD1 (5 bases). CDR1 and CDR2 (germline): PRHDT, FYEKMQ (reference sequence). The CDR3 is 14 amino acids. V lost 5 bases and J lost 7, with 15 bases in between. The DNA for the CDR3 is TGTGCCAGCAGCCGCCGCCCAGGGTCTAATGAGCAGTTCTTC. Amino acids: CASSRRPGSNEQFF.

The gene calls are TRBV19 and TRBJ1-2, with 8 bases fitting TRBD1. The CDR3 loop spans 15 amino acids. V was pared by 6 bases and J by 1 base, with 7 bases of the junction left unmatched. Germline values: CDR1 LNHDA, CDR2 SQIVND (reference sequence). CDR3 sequence: CASRDWDRLNYGYTF. In DNA form, the CDR3 reads TGTGCCAGTAGAGATTGGGACAGGCTTAACTATGGCTACACCTTC.

The chain employs TRBV5-4 and TRBJ2-4, with 9 nucleotides matching TRBD1. After removal of 4 bases from V and 8 bases from J, the junction contained 4 bases not matched to a gene. This CDR3 region has 13 residues. Germline CDR1 and CDR2: SGHNT and YYREEE (reference sequence). This CDR3 is CASSPDRGDIQYF. The CDR3 coding sequence is TGTGCCAGCAGCCCGGACAGGGGAGACATTCAGTACTTC.

This clone was counted once. The chain is built from TRBV6-6 and TRBJ1-5, with 7 positions matching TRBD1. The CDR3 length is 14 residues. Germline assignment: CDR1 MNHNY and CDR2 SVGAGI (reference sequence). The V gene end was trimmed by 7 bases and the J gene end by 5 bases; junction bases not matched to a gene: 8. The chain's CDR3 is CASNDRQGDQPQHF. In nucleotides, the CDR3 is TGTGCCAGCAACGACAGACAGGGTGATCAGCCCCAGCATTTT.

CDR3 in DNA: TGCGCCAGCAGCCCGGACGGACAGGGCGGCTACACCTTC. It translates to CASSPDGQGGYTF. J is TRBJ1-2 and V is TRBV5-1; 8 nucleotides align to TRBD1. Trimming removed 4 bases from V and 8 bases from J; junction bases left unmatched: 7. Germline CDR1 and CDR2: SGHRS and YFSETQ. This CDR3 spans 13 amino acids.

This chain joins TRBV7-2 and TRBJ1-6; weak D call: TRBD1 (6 bases). Germline values: CDR1 SGHTA, CDR2 FQGNSA. V lost 5 bases and J 0 bases, leaving 14 bases between the germline ends. The CDR3 is 17 residues long. CDR3 nucleotides: TGTGCCAGCAGCCTCGACAGGCCTCACTCCTATAATTCACCCCTCCACTTT. It specifies CASSLDRPHSYNSPLHF.

The chain uses TRBV5-1 and TRBJ2-7; 8 bases map to TRBD1. V shed 3 bases, J shed 2 bases, and the junction held 4 bases outside the gene matches. The CDR3 covers 14 residues. The germline V gene encodes CDR1 SGHRS and CDR2 YFSETQ. CDR3 region: CASSWGTGPYEQYF. Written as DNA, the CDR3 is TGCGCCAGCAGCTGGGGGACAGGCCCCTACGAGCAGTACTTC.

V usage is TRBV30 and J usage is TRBJ2-3; TRBD2 aligns across 8 bases. With 4 bases clipped from V and 6 bases from J, the junction kept 9 bases outside the gene matches. This CDR3 spans 14 amino acids. Germline V lookup: CDR1 GTSNPN, CDR2 SVGIG (reference sequence). The CDR3 sequence is CAWNRAGGFDTQYF. The CDR3 DNA sequence: TGTGCCTGGAATAGGGCGGGAGGATTCGATACGCAGTATTTT.

This clone was found once. The chain is built from TRBV5-5 and TRBJ2-5; D might be TRBD2 (5 bases). The CDR3 has 14 amino acids. Germline V gene data show CDR1 as SGHKS and CDR2 as YYEKEE (reference sequence). V shed 4 bases and J shed 5 bases, with 15 bases lying between them. The CDR3 DNA sequence: TGTGCCAGCAGCCCGGACGGGGTGACGGAGACCCAGTACTTC. This encodes CASSPDGVTETQYF.

This chain connects TRBV2 to TRBJ2-4, with D perhaps TRBD2 (5 bases). Germline loops: CDR1 SNHLY, CDR2 FYNNEI. This CDR3 is built from 14 residues. V lost 8 bases and J 0 bases, leaving 11 bases between the germline ends. In DNA form, the CDR3 reads TGTGCCAGCCTAGTCGGGATAGCCAAAAACATTCAGTACTTC. Translating it yields CASLVGIAKNIQYF.

This sequence joins TRBV5-1 and TRBJ1-2; 8 nucleotides line up with TRBD1. The germline CDR1 and CDR2 sequences are SGHRS and YFSETQ. Unmatched junction bases numbered 4, after V lost 4 bases and J lost 5 bases. The CDR3 loop spans 13 amino acids. Here the CDR3 DNA reads TGCGCCAGCAGCGACGGACAGGGATATGGCTACACCTTC. Protein sequence: CASSDGQGYGYTF.

This rearrangement joins TRBV6-5 to TRBJ2-7; 9 bases are a match to TRBD1. The CDR3 loop spans 14 amino acids. V dropped 6 bases and J dropped 3; count of bases not matched to a gene: 6. CDR1 is MNHEY, CDR2 SVGAGI, per germline. DNA for the CDR3: TGTGCCAGCAGAAGGGGACAGGGTTTCTACGAGCAGTACTTC. Encoded protein: CASRRGQGFYEQYF.

In nucleotides, the CDR3 is TGTGCCAGCGCGCCGGGAACAGCCTCGTACTATGGCTACACCTTC. Its protein is CASAPGTASYYGYTF. The chain is built from TRBV27 and TRBJ1-2; D is ambiguous. Per germline, CDR1 MNHEY and CDR2 SMNVEV (reference sequence). This CDR3 has 15 amino acids. The V and J ends lost 8 bases and 3 bases respectively, with 19 bases between them.

The V and J genes are TRBV12-5 and TRBJ2-3, with TRBD2 identical over 10 bases. The CDR3 has 15 amino acids. Germline CDR1 LGHNT, CDR2 FRNRAP. V shed 6 bases, J shed 8 bases, and the junction held 11 bases outside the gene matches. The chain's CDR3 is CASGPTSGVQGTQYF. CDR3 bases: TGTGCTAGTGGCCCTACTAGCGGGGTTCAAGGTACGCAGTATTTT.

The chain carries TRBV6-1 and TRBJ2-5, with a possible D match to TRBD2 (6 bases). The ends were cut back, 11 bases at V and 4 bases at J, with 17 bases in the middle. CDR3 length equals 13 residues. In germline, CDR1 is MNHNS, CDR2 SASEGT. The CDR3 DNA reads TGTGCCGGCAAAAAGGGTAGCGGAGAGACCCAGTACTTC. Its protein product is CAGKKGSGETQYF.

The rearrangement joins TRBV28 to TRBJ2-1; D gene uncertain. Germline CDR1 MDHEN, CDR2 SYDVKM. This CDR3 spans 12 amino acids. Trimming took off 7 bases at V and 7 bases at J, with 11 bases between the two ends. CDR3 region: CASTRVWNEQFF. Written as DNA, the CDR3 is TGTGCCAGCACCCGGGTTTGGAATGAGCAGTTCTTC.

V gene TRBV6-5 combines with J gene TRBJ1-2, with 7 bases that match TRBD1. Germline trimming cut 6 bases from V and 5 bases from J; bases unmatched to any gene: 6. The germline V gene encodes CDR1 MNHEY and CDR2 SVGAGI. The CDR3 is 13 residues long. CDR3 loop: CASRTQGPYGYTF. For the CDR3, the DNA is TGTGCCAGCAGAACACAGGGGCCTTATGGCTACACCTTC.

This chain links TRBV5-8 with TRBJ1-1; D may be TRBD1 (6 bases). CDR1 and CDR2 from the germline V gene are SGHTS and YDEGEE. The CDR3 covers 18 residues. Trimming removed 0 bases from V and 5 bases from J, with 23 bases in between. The CDR3 region is CASSLAGVTGPPATEAFF. In DNA, the CDR3 is TGTGCCAGCAGCTTGGCCGGGGTTACAGGGCCCCCTGCGACTGAAGCTTTCTTT.

The genes are TRBV11-2 and TRBJ1-2; maybe TRBD1 (6 bases). Germline assignment: CDR1 SGHAT and CDR2 FQNNGV. V was shortened by 5 bases and J by 4 bases, with 26 bases between the two germline ends. The CDR3 covers 18 residues. The CDR3 here is CASSPAGGAPSGFYGYTF. The CDR3 DNA reads TGTGCCAGCAGCCCCGCGGGGGGGGCGCCCTCCGGGTTCTATGGCTACACCTTC.

Turning to this clone: This likely traces to a read error, being one base from a far larger clone. This chain joins TRBV6-5 and TRBJ1-5; TRBD1 might be the D (6 bases). CDR1 is MNHEY, CDR2 SVGAGI, per germline. The CDR3 is made up of 13 amino acids. Deletions cut 6 bases from V and 5 bases from J, with 11 bases between. The CDR3 DNA follows: TGTGCCAGCAGCCGGGAGGGGGATCAGCCCCAGCATTTT. Translation: CASSREGDQPQHF.

V is TRBV27 and J is TRBJ2-4; 11 positions agree with TRBD2. CDR1 is MNHEY, CDR2 SMNVEV, per germline (reference sequence). The J segment lost 4 bases and the V segment lost 4 bases, leaving 3 bases of the junction unmatched. The CDR3 covers 15 residues. For the CDR3, the DNA is TGTGCCAGCAGTTACGGGACTAGCGGAAAAAACATTCAGTACTTC. Its translation is CASSYGTSGKNIQYF.

The chain combines TRBV7-9 with TRBJ2-6, with D maybe TRBD1 (5 bases). Germline assignment: CDR1 SEHNR and CDR2 FQNEAQ (reference sequence). Trimming took off 6 bases at V and 1 base at J, with 16 bases between the two ends. The CDR3 spans 17 residues. The CDR3 nucleotides read TGTGCCAGCAGTATTTACACCACAGGATCTGGGGCCAACGTCCTGACTTTC. Translating it yields CASSIYTTGSGANVLTF.

The chain links TRBV4-1 to TRBJ2-2; 8 positions agree with TRBD2. V gave up 0 bases and J gave up 6 bases; unmatched junction bases: 3. This CDR3 contains 15 residues. Germline assignment: CDR1 MGHRA and CDR2 YSYEKL. The CDR3, as DNA: TGCGCCAGCAGCCAAGATCTGCGGGGGGCCGGGGAGCTGTTTTTT. Encoded protein: CASSQDLRGAGELFF.

This clone came up once. The chain links TRBV25-1 to TRBJ2-3, with TRBD2 matching over 7 bases. Germline V CDR1 and CDR2: MGHDK, SYGVNS. The CDR3 consists of 14 residues. V shed 1 base and J 3 bases; nucleotides not matched to a gene: 1. In nucleotides, the CDR3 is TGTGCCAGCAGTGAATCAGCGGGGACAGATACGCAGTATTTT. It specifies CASSESAGTDTQYF.

The chain combines TRBV5-4 with TRBJ2-5, with D possibly TRBD2 on 6 matching bases. The ends were cut back, 4 bases at V and 4 bases at J, with 14 bases in the middle. This CDR3 is 14 amino acids long. In germline, CDR1 is SGHNT, CDR2 YYREEE (reference sequence). The CDR3 nucleotides read TGTGCCAGCAGCCTATCGGGGGTGACAGAGACCCAGTACTTC. As protein: CASSLSGVTETQYF.

This sequence joins TRBV9 and TRBJ2-2; 11 bases are a match to TRBD2. Germline V lookup: CDR1 SGDLS, CDR2 YYNGEE. The CDR3 runs to 15 residues. The V and J ends lost 4 bases and 3 bases, in that order; junction bases with no gene match: 2. The CDR3 coding sequence is TGTGCCAGCAGCCCGGGACTAGCGGACACCGGGGAGCTGTTTTTT. Amino acids: CASSPGLADTGELFF. Full variable domain (rest looked up from reference TRBV9 and TRBJ2-2): DSGVTQTPKHLITATGQRVTLRCSPRSGDLSVYWYQQSLDQGLQFLIQYYNGEERAKGNILERFSAQQFPDLHSELNLSSLELGDSALYFCASSPGLADTGELFFGEGSRLTVL.